Here is one TCR beta chain with its context. The specificity of this receptor is unknown. No qualities accompany the bases; no much larger clone lies one base away. A distance of 14 bases separates the germline ends of V and J, which lose 6 bases and 2 bases respectively. The CDR3, cysteine through phenylalanine, is 15 amino acids long. Only the CDR3 portion is preserved as DNA: 45 bases, with reading frame beginning at the first base. As encoded in the germline V gene, CDR1 is MNHNS while CDR2 is SASEGT. The library was obtained by the immunoSEQ multiplex PCR assay. Rearranged TCR beta chain sequences were amplified using the hsTCRB Kit according to the manufacturer's protocol. TCRB libraries were sequenced on an Illumina MiSeq. From the authors' description of their analysis: The proprietary platform of the kit vendor was used for demultiplexing, trimming and gene mapping. TCRdb's version of the immuneACCESS table is confined to in-frame rearrangements and falls short of the full clone set. An unresolved V gene accounts for under half of the shortfall where checked; the remainder is of unknown origin. V, J and clone size reflect that table, while D and trimming were determined from the DNA. Across this sample there are 25,000 to 40,000 clones, with around 79% seen only once. The ten largest clones take up about a tenth of the sample.

This sample was taken from a study of a mutant IDH1 vaccine in newly diagnosed glioma (dated by TCRdb to the early 2020s). Study-level background: Vaccination began 4-6 weeks after radiotherapy alone, or alongside temozolomide cycles in the chemotherapy-containing groups. Before enrollment, patients had received standard therapy of radiotherapy alone, temozolomide alone, or radiochemotherapy with temozolomide; most received the combination. The week-35 safety follow-up was designated visit V12, and the week-47 end of study was designated visit V13. Peripheral blood was drawn at six visits: V03 (baseline), V05, V07, V10, V12 and V13. Of the 32 patients who were treated, around 60% were male and roughly 38% were female, and the mean age was approximately 40 years. For exploratory analyses, longitudinal TCRB deep sequencing was carried out in about two dozen treated patients wherever samples were available. Broad study findings and their caveats: Across multiple MHC alleles, vaccine-induced immune responses were seen in more than 80% of patients. According to the authors, sample limitations meant that analyses of patient blood samples could not be reproduced. Selection of PBMC samples for TCRB deep sequencing was based on availability. Changes in the top peripheral T cell clonotypes picked up by TCRB sequencing did not appear to be linked to pseudoprogression.

The intended sense of this specimen's time point label: week 35, safety follow-up. A 20-mer mutant IDH1 peptide at 300 micrograms in Montanide made up each vaccine dose, which was injected subcutaneously together with topical imiquimod. Across visits V03 through V10, patients got a total of eight vaccinations, given in weeks 1, 3, 5, 7, 11, 15, 19 and 23. Donors had newly diagnosed WHO grade 3 or 4 IDH1-mutant astrocytomas with loss of nuclear ATRX. The samples were drawn from NOA16, a multicentre, single-arm, open-label phase I trial in Germany that tested a mutant IDH1 peptide vaccine in humans for the first time. Genomic DNA for TCRB sequencing was extracted from EDTA blood using the DNeasy Blood and Tissue Kit.

Sequences were derived from PBMCs, sampled from a glioma patient whose treatment included an IDH1 peptide vaccine. This sequence originates from a woman aged 30 to 39 with glioma. Some clones in this sample may be carry-over from other donors' samples. The rearrangement joined TRBV6-1 to TRBJ2-1, with an unclear D gene assignment. The base sequence is TGTGCCAGCAGCGACCCCGTCTCGGCCTACAATGAGCAGTTCTTC. Its protein product is CASSDPVSAYNEQFF.